There are many counts of the clone carrying this T cell receptor (beta chain). The entry originates in a study of patients and donors after allogeneic stem cell transplantation. TCRdb re-called the RT-PCR reads through MiXCR, storing one row per CDR3 protein. The sample lists about 230,000 distinct CDR3 sequences; roughly 14% were seen once. Trimming stripped 2 bases from V and 4 bases from J, with 7 bases between. This CDR3 comprises 13 residues. Germline loops: CDR1 KGHDR, CDR2 SFDVKD. The rearrangement uses TRBV24-1 and TRBJ2-5, with D uncertain. The clonotype comes from a human donor who was either an allogeneic HSCT recipient or a stem cell or donor lymphocyte infusion donor (not recorded which). It is not recorded whose cells these are; they may come from a transplant donor. Sequencing input: blood, either unsorted or a sorted T cell fraction (not recorded which). CDR3 nucleotides: TGTGCCACCAGTGATTCGTTCCGAGAGACCCAGTACTTC. This gives the protein CATSDSFRETQYF.